The entry below describes one T cell receptor (beta chain). Per the authors' pipeline: Reference gene primer amplification gave estimated nucleated cell counts. TCRdb's copy holds only in-frame clones and misses some; the assay was immunoSEQ multiplex PCR. For V, J and clone size, that table is used; D and trimming come from the DNA. In the table there are around 100,000 clones, 70% to 90% of which are singletons. This specimen comes from a study of blood T cell repertoires in COVID-19. Study-wide background: PBMCs, B-cell-depleted T cells, or T cells provided the cDNA or gDNA that made up the material.

The TCR sequence derives from a human donor in a cohort sampled during active COVID-19. The sequenced sample was peripheral blood.

The CDR3 loop is CASRPSREDQPQHF. In nucleotides, the CDR3 is TGTGCCAGCAGGCCATCCCGGGAGGACCAGCCCCAGCATTTT. V gene TRBV6-5 combines with J gene TRBJ1-5, with D unresolved. The CDR3 contains 14 residues. Trimming stripped 6 bases from V and 7 bases from J, with 16 bases between. Germline assignment: CDR1 MNHEY and CDR2 SVGAGI.